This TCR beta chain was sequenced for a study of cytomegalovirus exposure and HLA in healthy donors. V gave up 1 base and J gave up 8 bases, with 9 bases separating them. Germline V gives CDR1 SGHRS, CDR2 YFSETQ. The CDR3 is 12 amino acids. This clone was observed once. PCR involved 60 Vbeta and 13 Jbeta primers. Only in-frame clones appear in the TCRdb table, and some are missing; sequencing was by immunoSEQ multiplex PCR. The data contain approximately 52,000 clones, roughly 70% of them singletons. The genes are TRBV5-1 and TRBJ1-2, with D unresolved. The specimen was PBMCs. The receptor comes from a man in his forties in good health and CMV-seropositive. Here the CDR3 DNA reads TGCGCCAGCAGCTTGAGCACAGTGGGCTACACCTTC. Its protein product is CASSLSTVGYTF. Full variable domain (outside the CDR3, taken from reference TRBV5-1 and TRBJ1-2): KAGVTQTPRYLIKTRGQQVTLSCSPISGHRSVSWYQQTPGQGLQFLFEYFSETQRNKGNFPGRFSGRQFSNSRSEMNVSTLELGDSALYLCASSLSTVGYTFGSGTRLTVV.